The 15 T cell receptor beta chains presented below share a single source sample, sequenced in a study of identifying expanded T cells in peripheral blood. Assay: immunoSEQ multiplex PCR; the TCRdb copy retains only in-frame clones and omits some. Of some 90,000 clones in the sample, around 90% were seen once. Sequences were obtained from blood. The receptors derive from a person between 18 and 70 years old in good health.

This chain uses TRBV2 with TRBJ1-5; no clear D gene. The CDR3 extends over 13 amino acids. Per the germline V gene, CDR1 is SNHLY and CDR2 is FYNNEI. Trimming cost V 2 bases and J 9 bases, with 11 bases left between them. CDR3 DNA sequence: TGTGCCAGCAGTGAATGGGCCCTGTGGCCCCAGCATTTT. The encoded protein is CASSEWALWPQHF.

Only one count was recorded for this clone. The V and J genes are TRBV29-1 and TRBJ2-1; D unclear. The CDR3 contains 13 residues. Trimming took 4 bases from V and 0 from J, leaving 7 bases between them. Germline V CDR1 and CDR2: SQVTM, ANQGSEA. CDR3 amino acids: CSVGGDSYNEQFF. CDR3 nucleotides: TGCAGCGTTGGTGGGGACTCCTACAATGAGCAGTTCTTC.

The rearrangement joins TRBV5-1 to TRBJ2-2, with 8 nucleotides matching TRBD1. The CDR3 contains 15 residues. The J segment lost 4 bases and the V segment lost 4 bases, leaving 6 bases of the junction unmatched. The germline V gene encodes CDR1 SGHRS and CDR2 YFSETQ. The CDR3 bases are TGCGCCAGCAGCCCAGGGACAGGCTTCACCGGGGAGCTGTTTTTT. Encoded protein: CASSPGTGFTGELFF. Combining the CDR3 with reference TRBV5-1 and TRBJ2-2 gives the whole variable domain KAGVTQTPRYLIKTRGQQVTLSCSPISGHRSVSWYQQTPGQGLQFLFEYFSETQRNKGNFPGRFSGRQFSNSRSEMNVSTLELGDSALYLCASSPGTGFTGELFFGEGSRLTVL.

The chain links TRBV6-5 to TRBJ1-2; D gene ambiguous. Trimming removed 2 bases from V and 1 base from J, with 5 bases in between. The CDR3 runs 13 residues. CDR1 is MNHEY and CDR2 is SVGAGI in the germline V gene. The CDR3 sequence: CASSYQINYGYTF. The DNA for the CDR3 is TGTGCCAGCAGTTACCAGATTAACTATGGCTACACCTTC.

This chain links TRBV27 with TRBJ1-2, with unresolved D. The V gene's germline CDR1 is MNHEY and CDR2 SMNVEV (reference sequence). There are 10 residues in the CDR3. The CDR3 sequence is CGGSYYGYTF. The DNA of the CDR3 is TGTGGCGGGTCGTACTATGGCTACACCTTC.

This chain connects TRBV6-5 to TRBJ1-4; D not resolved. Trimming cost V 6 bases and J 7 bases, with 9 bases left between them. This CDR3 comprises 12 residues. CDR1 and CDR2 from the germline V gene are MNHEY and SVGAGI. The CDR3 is CASRGWGEKLFF. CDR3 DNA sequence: TGTGCCAGCAGAGGTTGGGGTGAAAAACTGTTTTTT.

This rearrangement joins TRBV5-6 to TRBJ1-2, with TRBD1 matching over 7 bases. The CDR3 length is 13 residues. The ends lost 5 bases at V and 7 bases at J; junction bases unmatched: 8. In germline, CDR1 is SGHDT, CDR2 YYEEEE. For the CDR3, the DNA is TGTGCCAGCAGAGTGGGAGGGGGCGGTGGCTACACCTTC. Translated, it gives CASRVGGGGGYTF.

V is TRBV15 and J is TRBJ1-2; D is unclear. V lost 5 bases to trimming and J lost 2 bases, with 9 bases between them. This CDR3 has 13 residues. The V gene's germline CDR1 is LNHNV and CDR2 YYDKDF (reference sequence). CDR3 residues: CATSAADNYGYTF. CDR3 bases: TGTGCCACCAGCGCGGCGGACAACTATGGCTACACCTTC.

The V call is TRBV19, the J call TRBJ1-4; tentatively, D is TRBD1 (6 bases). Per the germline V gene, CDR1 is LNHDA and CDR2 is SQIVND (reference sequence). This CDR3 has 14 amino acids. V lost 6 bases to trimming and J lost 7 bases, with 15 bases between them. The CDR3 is CASRATGSGEKLFF. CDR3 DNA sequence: TGTGCCAGTAGAGCCACAGGGTCCGGTGAAAAACTGTTTTTT.

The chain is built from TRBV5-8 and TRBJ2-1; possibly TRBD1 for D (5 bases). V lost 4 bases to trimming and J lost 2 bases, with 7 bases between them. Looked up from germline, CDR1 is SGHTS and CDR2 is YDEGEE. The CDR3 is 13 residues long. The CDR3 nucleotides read TGTGCCAGCAGCGAGGACACCTACAATGAGCAGTTCTTC. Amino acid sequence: CASSEDTYNEQFF.

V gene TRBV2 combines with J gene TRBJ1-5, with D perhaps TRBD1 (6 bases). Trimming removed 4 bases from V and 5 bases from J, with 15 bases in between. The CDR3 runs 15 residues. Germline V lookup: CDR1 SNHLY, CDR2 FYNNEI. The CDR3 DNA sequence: TGTGCCAGCAGTGTACAGGGTAGGGGGTATCAGCCCCAGCATTTT. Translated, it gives CASSVQGRGYQPQHF.

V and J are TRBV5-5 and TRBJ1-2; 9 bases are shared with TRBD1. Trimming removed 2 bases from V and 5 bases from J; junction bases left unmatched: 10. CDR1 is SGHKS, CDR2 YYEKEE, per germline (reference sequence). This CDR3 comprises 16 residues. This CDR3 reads CASSLGPGQGQYGYTF. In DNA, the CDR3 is TGTGCCAGCAGCTTAGGCCCGGGACAGGGCCAATATGGCTACACCTTC. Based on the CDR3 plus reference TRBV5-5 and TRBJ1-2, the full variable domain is DAGVTQSPTHLIKTRGQQVTLRCSPISGHKSVSWYQQVLGQGPQFIFQYYEKEERGRGNFPDRFSARQFPNYSSELNVNALLLGDSALYLCASSLGPGQGQYGYTFGSGTRLTVV.

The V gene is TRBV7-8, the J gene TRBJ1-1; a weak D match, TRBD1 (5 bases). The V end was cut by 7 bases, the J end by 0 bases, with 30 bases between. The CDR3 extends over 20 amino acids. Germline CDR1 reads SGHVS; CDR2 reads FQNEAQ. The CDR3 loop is CASTPGSGTVSALVNTEAFF. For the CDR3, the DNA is TGTGCCAGCACACCAGGGTCGGGGACTGTCTCGGCCCTTGTGAACACTGAAGCTTTCTTT.

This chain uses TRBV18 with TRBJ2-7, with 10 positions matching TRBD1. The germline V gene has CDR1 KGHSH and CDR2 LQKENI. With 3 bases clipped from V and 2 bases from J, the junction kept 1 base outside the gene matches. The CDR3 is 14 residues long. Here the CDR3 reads CASSPGTGAYEQYF. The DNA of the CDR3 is TGTGCCAGCTCACCCGGGACAGGGGCCTACGAGCAGTACTTC.

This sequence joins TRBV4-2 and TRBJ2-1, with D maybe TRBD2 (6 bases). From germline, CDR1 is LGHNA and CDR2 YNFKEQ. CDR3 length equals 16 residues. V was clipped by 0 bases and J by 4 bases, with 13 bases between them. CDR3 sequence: CASSQDPSGRYNEQFF. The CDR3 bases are TGTGCCAGCAGCCAAGACCCCAGCGGGCGGTACAATGAGCAGTTCTTC.